These 30 T cell receptor beta chains were sequenced from one sample in a study of early T cells in non-severe SARS-CoV-2 infection. TCRdb reprocessed the 5' RACE reads via MiXCR and lists one record per CDR3 protein. The table shows more than 65,000 distinct CDR3 sequences, with roughly an eighth occurring only once. The material sequenced was whole blood. Source of these receptors: an adult who was a healthcare worker with PCR-confirmed SARS-CoV-2 infection or an uninfected control (not recorded which).

This clonotype has ten or more counts. The V and J genes are TRBV12-3 or TRBV12-4 and TRBJ2-2, with a tentative D call TRBD2 (6 bases). Trimming pared 8 bases from V and 6 bases from J, leaving 19 bases between. The CDR3 sequence is 15 residues long. The CDR3 DNA reads TGTGCCAGCCCCGGGGGTAGCGGTTCATCCGGGGAGCTGTTTTTT. Translation gives CASPGGSGSSGELFF.

This clonotype has a single count. This may stem from a read error, because a much larger clone lies one nucleotide away. The chain combines TRBV12-3 or TRBV12-4 with TRBJ1-1; TRBD1 is a possible D gene (6 bases). This CDR3 has 14 residues. CDR3 loop: CACSGQQGYTEAFF. CDR3 nucleotides: TGTGCCTGCAGTGGGCAACAGGGTTACACTGAAGCTTTCTTT.

This clonotype was recorded many times. The V gene is TRBV28, the J gene TRBJ1-2, with 7 positions matching TRBD1. The CDR3 covers 14 residues. With V trimmed by 3 bases and J by 4 bases, 5 bases remained unmatched. Germline V gene sequence: CDR1 MDHEN, CDR2 SYDVKM. CDR3 in DNA: TGTGCCAGCAGTTTTAGGGACAGCCTCTATGGCTACACCTTC. Translation gives CASSFRDSLYGYTF.

The table lists this clonotype with many counts. The CDR3 nucleotides are TGTGCCAGCACGATAACAGCGAACACCGGGGAGCTGTTTTTT. Its protein product is CASTITANTGELFF. The genes are TRBV27 and TRBJ2-2; D gene unclear. Germline CDR1 reads MNHEY; CDR2 reads SMNVEV (reference sequence). The CDR3 is 14 residues long. V was pared by 7 bases and J by 0 bases, with 9 bases between.

There are a few counts of this clonotype. V and J are TRBV11-2 and TRBJ2-3, with 11 positions matching TRBD2. From germline, CDR1 is SGHAT and CDR2 FQNNGV. The CDR3 covers 17 residues. J lost 5 bases, V lost 3 bases, and 10 bases had no gene match. Here the CDR3 DNA reads TGTGCCAGCAGCTTGAGGACTAGCGGGCTAAGGGAAGATACGCAGTATTTT. Its translation is CASSLRTSGLREDTQYF.

This clonotype was counted only a few times. The J gene is TRBJ2-3, the V gene TRBV7-3, with 15 bases fitting TRBD2. Germline V gene data show CDR1 as SGHTA and CDR2 as FQGTGA. J lost 0 bases, V lost 5 bases, and 3 bases had no gene match. The CDR3 is 17 amino acids. The CDR3 here is CASSVGTSGRSTDTQYF. DNA of the CDR3: TGTGCCAGCAGCGTGGGGACTAGCGGGAGGAGCACAGATACGCAGTATTTT. Filled out from reference TRBV7-3 and TRBJ2-3, the complete variable domain reads GAGVSQTPSNKVTEKGKYVELRCDPISGHTALYWYRQSLGQGPEFLIYFQGTGAADDSGLPNDRFFAVRPEGSVSTLKIQRTERGDSAVYLCASSVGTSGRSTDTQYFGPGTRLTVL.

The chain recombines TRBV20-1 with TRBJ1-1, with D possibly matching TRBD1 (6 bases). V lost 5 bases and J lost 8, with 12 bases in between. This CDR3 is built from 11 residues. The germline V gene encodes CDR1 DFQATT and CDR2 SNEGSKA (reference sequence). CDR3 DNA: TGCAGTGCTGAACAGGGAACCGAAGCTTTCTTT. This translates into CSAEQGTEAFF.

Many counts were recorded for this clonotype. The chain employs TRBV18 and TRBJ2-2; no clear D. This CDR3 has 18 residues. The germline V and J ends were trimmed by 0 bases and 2 bases, with 16 bases remaining between them. The germline gives CDR1 KGHSH, CDR2 LQKENI. The CDR3 region is CASSPPWTAKLNTGELFF. DNA of the CDR3: TGTGCCAGCTCACCACCGTGGACGGCTAAGTTAAACACCGGGGAGCTGTTTTTT.

This clonotype appeared a few times. This may be a read error, as it is one base from a much larger clone. The rearrangement links TRBV30 to TRBJ2-1; D unclear. V was clipped by 3 bases and J by 8 bases, with 8 bases between them. Germline values: CDR1 GTSNPN, CDR2 SVGIG (reference sequence). The length of the CDR3 is 11 residues. CDR3 sequence (DNA): TGTGCCTGGAGCTTTGGTGATGAGCAGTTCTTC. Translated: CAWSFGDEQFF.

This chain joins TRBV7-3 and TRBJ2-5; a weak D match, TRBD1 (6 bases). The CDR3 runs 15 residues. Germline V gene sequence: CDR1 SGHTA, CDR2 FQGTGA. V was trimmed by 0 bases and J by 5 bases, leaving 13 bases between them. CDR3: CASSLTPGAEETQYF. CDR3 in DNA: TGTGCCAGCAGCTTAACGCCAGGGGCTGAGGAGACCCAGTACTTC.

This clonotype has a count of ten or more. V gene TRBV29-1 combines with J gene TRBJ2-2; possible D gene TRBD2, 5 bases. Germline CDR1 SQVTM, CDR2 ANQGSEA. The V end lost 1 base, the J end lost 1 base, and 10 bases lay between the germline ends. The CDR3 has 15 amino acids. CDR3 region: CSVEGQDLNTGELFF. CDR3 sequence (DNA): TGCAGCGTTGAAGGGCAGGACTTGAACACCGGGGAGCTGTTTTTT.

V is TRBV29-1 and J is TRBJ2-6, with unresolved D. Germline V gene lookup returns CDR1 SQVTM and CDR2 ANQGSEA. This CDR3 is built from 17 residues. V lost 0 bases and J 0 bases, leaving 12 bases between the germline ends. CDR3 nucleotides: TGCAGCGTTGAAGATCATACGCCGGTCTCTGGGGCCAACGTCCTGACTTTC. Translation gives CSVEDHTPVSGANVLTF.

This clonotype was seen more than once but under ten times. This rearrangement joins TRBV5-1 to TRBJ2-6; D unresolved. The CDR3 length is 15 residues. Per germline, CDR1 SGHRS and CDR2 YFSETQ. The ends were cut back, 0 bases at V and 1 base at J, with 5 bases in the middle. CDR3 bases: TGCGCCAGCAGCTTGGTGGTTTCTGGGGCCAACGTCCTGACTTTC. Its protein is CASSLVVSGANVLTF.

This clonotype showed up just once. This chain uses TRBV30 with TRBJ2-3; weak D call: TRBD2 (6 bases). Trimming took 4 bases from V and 2 from J, leaving 10 bases between them. Per germline, CDR1 GTSNPN and CDR2 SVGIG (reference sequence). The CDR3 totals 13 residues. CDR3 in DNA: TGTGCCTGGAATAGCGGCTCCACAGATACGCAGTATTTT. Protein product: CAWNSGSTDTQYF.

The sample holds a few counts of this clonotype. The CDR3: CASSLGTVTSNTQYF. Here the CDR3 DNA reads TGTGCCAGCAGCTTGGGGACAGTAACGAGTAATACGCAGTATTTT. The chain recombines TRBV5-4 with TRBJ2-3, with D perhaps matching TRBD1 (6 bases). Germline V CDR1 and CDR2: SGHNT, YYREEE (reference sequence). The germline V and J ends were trimmed by 0 bases and 7 bases, with 15 bases remaining between them. The CDR3 runs 15 residues.

The V call is TRBV18, the J call TRBJ2-7, with D tentatively TRBD1 or TRBD2 (5 bases each). Germline CDR1 KGHSH, CDR2 LQKENI. V lost 3 bases and J lost 2, with 11 bases in between. This CDR3 comprises 14 residues. The CDR3 coding sequence is TGTGCCAGCTCACCCGGGACGTCAACCTACGAGCAGTACTTC. Translation: CASSPGTSTYEQYF.

This clonotype was seen at least ten times. The chain carries TRBV9 and TRBJ2-7; D not resolved. The CDR3 is 11 residues long. Trimming stripped 0 bases from V and 6 bases from J, with 4 bases between. Per the germline V gene, CDR1 is SGDLS and CDR2 is YYNGEE. In DNA form, the CDR3 reads TGTGCCAGCAGCGTAGCAGGCGAGCAGTACTTC. It codes for CASSVAGEQYF.

This clonotype was found a few times. The V call is TRBV4-1, the J call TRBJ2-4, with 10 bases that match TRBD1. J gave up 1 base and V 4 bases, and 4 bases lay outside the gene matches. This CDR3 comprises 16 residues. Germline values: CDR1 MGHRA, CDR2 YSYEKL. CDR3 DNA: TGCGCCAGCAGCCCCGTGGGACAGGGGGCCAAAAACATTCAGTACTTC. Its protein product is CASSPVGQGAKNIQYF.

This clonotype was counted only a few times. The chain combines TRBV9 with TRBJ2-3, with 12 positions matching TRBD2. The CDR3 covers 18 residues. In germline, CDR1 is SGDLS, CDR2 YYNGEE. After removal of 0 bases from V and 3 bases from J, the junction contained 8 bases not matched to a gene. Written as DNA, the CDR3 is TGTGCCAGCAGCGTAGGAAGAGCTAGCGGGAGGGCGACAGATACGCAGTATTTT. It yields the protein CASSVGRASGRATDTQYF.

This clonotype was recorded at least ten times. CDR3 nucleotide sequence: TGTGCCAGCAGACCCGGGACTAGCGACGAGCAGTACTTC. Protein: CASRPGTSDEQYF. This chain links TRBV6-5 with TRBJ2-7; 10 bases line up with TRBD2. Germline V gene lookup returns CDR1 MNHEY and CDR2 SVGAGI. The CDR3 is 13 amino acids. The V and J ends lost 6 bases and 5 bases, in that order; junction bases with no gene match: 4.

This clonotype was counted many times. The J gene is TRBJ2-5, the V gene TRBV7-9; D is ambiguous. The CDR3 is made up of 17 amino acids. V lost 1 base and J 1 base, leaving 16 bases between the germline ends. Germline V gene sequence: CDR1 SEHNR, CDR2 FQNEAQ (reference sequence). CDR3 coding DNA: TGTGCCAGCAGCTTAGGGGTGGCAGGCGGACCCCAAGAGACCCAGTACTTC. This gives the protein CASSLGVAGGPQETQYF.

The table lists this clonotype with many counts. This chain uses TRBV4-2 with TRBJ1-5, with 12 bases matching TRBD1. The CDR3 covers 17 residues. Germline CDR1 is LGHNA and CDR2 is YNFKEQ. V lost 1 base, J lost 7 bases, and 8 bases stayed unmatched. CDR3 sequence (DNA): TGTGCCAGCAGCCAAGCGACCGGGACAGGGGGCAGACAGCCCCAGCATTTT. It encodes CASSQATGTGGRQPQHF.

This clonotype was picked up many times. The rearrangement links TRBV18 to TRBJ1-1; 7 bases align to TRBD1. Trimming removed 3 bases from V and 1 base from J; junction bases left unmatched: 8. This CDR3 is built from 16 residues. Germline values: CDR1 KGHSH, CDR2 LQKENI. The DNA of the CDR3 is TGTGCCAGCTCACCTCAAGGGGACAGCCAGAACACTGAAGCTTTCTTT. Residues: CASSPQGDSQNTEAFF.

The rearrangement uses TRBV12-3 or TRBV12-4 and TRBJ1-2; possibly TRBD1 for D (6 bases). V shed 3 bases and J shed 2 bases, with 13 bases lying between them. The CDR3 sequence is 15 residues long. The CDR3 here is CASSFSQGGNYGYTF. The CDR3, as DNA: TGTGCCAGCAGTTTCTCCCAAGGGGGGAACTATGGCTACACCTTC.

At least ten counts were recorded for this clonotype. The chain has TRBV29-1 and TRBJ2-1; no clear D. Germline V gives CDR1 SQVTM, CDR2 ANQGSEA. Trimming stripped 4 bases from V and 8 bases from J, with 3 bases between. The CDR3 covers 9 residues. The CDR3 loop reads CSVGYEQFF. The CDR3 coding sequence is TGCAGCGTTGGGTATGAGCAGTTCTTC.

This clonotype turned up a few times. The J gene is TRBJ1-6, the V gene TRBV28; D uncertain. The CDR3 consists of 15 residues. Deletions cut 6 bases from V and 5 bases from J, with 14 bases between. Germline assignment: CDR1 MDHEN and CDR2 SYDVKM. In DNA form, the CDR3 reads TGTGCCAGCAGGACCAGGATGACGGATAATTCACCCCTCCACTTT. This gives the protein CASRTRMTDNSPLHF. The full variable domain, rest sourced from reference TRBV28 and TRBJ1-6, is DVKVTQSSRYLVKRTGEKVFLECVQDMDHENMFWYRQDPGLGLRLIYFSYDVKMKEKGDIPEGYSVSREKKERFSLILESASTNQTSMYLCASRTRMTDNSPLHFGNGTRLTVT.

This clonotype was seen repeatedly, ten times or more. The chain recombines TRBV28 with TRBJ2-6; 10 bases match TRBD1. CDR1 is MDHEN and CDR2 is SYDVKM in the germline V gene. This CDR3 contains 18 residues. V gave up 6 bases and J gave up 3 bases; unmatched junction bases: 11. In DNA, the CDR3 is TGTGCCAGCAGGAGGCCGGGACAGGGGTCTTTTGGGGCCAACGTCCTGACTTTC. It translates to CASRRPGQGSFGANVLTF.

This clonotype occurred many times. The V call is TRBV3-1, the J call TRBJ2-1; D remains ambiguous. The V end was cut by 1 base, the J end by 8 bases, with 12 bases between. From germline, CDR1 is LGHDT and CDR2 YNNKEL (reference sequence). This CDR3 is 14 amino acids long. This CDR3 reads CASSQVFSSYEQFF. The CDR3 DNA reads as TGTGCCAGCAGCCAAGTATTTAGTTCCTATGAGCAGTTCTTC.

As to this clonotype: The junction departs from germline at one end; a sequencing error may be responsible. The chain joins TRBV15 to TRBJ2-5, with D possibly being TRBD1 or TRBD2 (5 bases each). The length of the CDR3 is 13 residues. Germline-derived CDR1 and CDR2 are LNHNV and YYDKDF (reference sequence). The CDR3 DNA follows: TGTGCCACCAGCAGAGAGGGTCTCGGGACCCAGCACTTC. Residues: CATSREGLGTQHF.

This clonotype turned up a few times. The chain employs TRBV30 and TRBJ2-2; D uncertain. V lost 1 base and J 3 bases, leaving 12 bases between the germline ends. Looked up from germline, CDR1 is GTSNPN and CDR2 is SVGIG (reference sequence). The length of the CDR3 is 15 residues. CDR3 in amino acids: CAWSADRLHTGELFF. CDR3 in DNA: TGTGCCTGGAGTGCGGACCGCTTGCACACCGGGGAGCTGTTTTTT.